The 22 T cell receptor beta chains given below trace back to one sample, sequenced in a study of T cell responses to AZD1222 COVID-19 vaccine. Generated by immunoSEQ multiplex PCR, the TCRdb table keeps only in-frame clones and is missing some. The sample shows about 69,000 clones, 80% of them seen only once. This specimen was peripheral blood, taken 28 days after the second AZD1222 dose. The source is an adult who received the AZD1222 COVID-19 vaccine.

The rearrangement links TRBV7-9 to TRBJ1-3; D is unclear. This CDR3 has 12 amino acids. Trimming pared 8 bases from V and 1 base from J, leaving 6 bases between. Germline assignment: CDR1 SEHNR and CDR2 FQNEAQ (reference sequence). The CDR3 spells CASSPSGNTIYF. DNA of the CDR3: TGTGCCAGCTCCCCTTCTGGAAACACCATATATTTT.

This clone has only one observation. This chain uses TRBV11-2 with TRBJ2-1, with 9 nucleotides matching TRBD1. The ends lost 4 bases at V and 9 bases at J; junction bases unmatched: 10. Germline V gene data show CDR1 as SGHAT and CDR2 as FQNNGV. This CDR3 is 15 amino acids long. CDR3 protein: CASSSYRGLRVEQFF. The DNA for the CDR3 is TGTGCCAGCAGCTCCTACAGGGGGCTTAGGGTTGAGCAGTTCTTC.

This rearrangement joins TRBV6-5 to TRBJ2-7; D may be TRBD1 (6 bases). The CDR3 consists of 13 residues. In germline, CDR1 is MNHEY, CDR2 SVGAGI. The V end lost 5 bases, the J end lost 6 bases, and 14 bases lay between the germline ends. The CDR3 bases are TGTGCCAGCAGTAGGACAGTCTTAGGCGAGCAGTACTTC. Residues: CASSRTVLGEQYF.

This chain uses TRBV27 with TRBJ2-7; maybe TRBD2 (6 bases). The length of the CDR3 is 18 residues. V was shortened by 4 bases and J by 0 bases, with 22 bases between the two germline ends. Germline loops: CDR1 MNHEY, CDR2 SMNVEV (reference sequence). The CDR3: CASSSAPGTFTSSYEQYF. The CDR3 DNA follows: TGTGCCAGCAGTTCCGCACCTGGGACTTTCACGAGCTCCTACGAGCAGTACTTC.

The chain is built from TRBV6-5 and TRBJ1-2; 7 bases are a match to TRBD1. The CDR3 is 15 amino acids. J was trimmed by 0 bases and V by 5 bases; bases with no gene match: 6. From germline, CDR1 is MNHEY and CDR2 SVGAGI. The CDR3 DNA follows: TGTGCCAGCAGTACACCGGGACAGTCTAACTATGGCTACACCTTC. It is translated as CASSTPGQSNYGYTF.

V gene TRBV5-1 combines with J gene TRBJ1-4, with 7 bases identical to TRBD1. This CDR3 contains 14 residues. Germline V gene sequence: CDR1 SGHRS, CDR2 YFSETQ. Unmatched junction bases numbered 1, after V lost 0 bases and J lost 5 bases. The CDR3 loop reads CASSLAGGNEKLFF. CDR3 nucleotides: TGCGCCAGCAGCTTGGCAGGGGGGAATGAAAAACTGTTTTTT.

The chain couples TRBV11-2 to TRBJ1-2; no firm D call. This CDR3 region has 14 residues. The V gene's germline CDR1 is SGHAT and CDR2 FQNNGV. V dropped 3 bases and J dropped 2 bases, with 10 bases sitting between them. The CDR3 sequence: CASSFSSGNYGYTF. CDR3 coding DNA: TGTGCCAGCAGCTTTTCGTCAGGAAACTATGGCTACACCTTC.

As DNA, the CDR3 is TGTGCCAGCAGCTTCGAGTTTGAGCAGTTCTTC. Translated: CASSFEFEQFF. The genes are TRBV13 and TRBJ2-1; D is ambiguous. Deletions cut 3 bases from V and 9 bases from J, with 6 bases between. Looked up from germline, CDR1 is PRHDT and CDR2 is FYEKMQ (reference sequence). CDR3 length: 11 amino acids.

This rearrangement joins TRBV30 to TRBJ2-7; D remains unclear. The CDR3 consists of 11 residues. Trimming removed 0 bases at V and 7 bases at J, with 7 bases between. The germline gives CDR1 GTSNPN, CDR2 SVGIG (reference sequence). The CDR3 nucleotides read TGTGCCTGGAGTGTAGCTAGGGAGCAGTACTTC. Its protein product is CAWSVAREQYF. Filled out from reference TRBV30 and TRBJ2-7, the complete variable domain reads SQTIHQWPATLVQPVGSPLSLECTVEGTSNPNLYWYRQAAGRGLQLLFYSVGIGQISSEVPQNLSASRPQDRQFILSSKKLLLSDSGFYLCAWSVAREQYFGPGTRLTVT.

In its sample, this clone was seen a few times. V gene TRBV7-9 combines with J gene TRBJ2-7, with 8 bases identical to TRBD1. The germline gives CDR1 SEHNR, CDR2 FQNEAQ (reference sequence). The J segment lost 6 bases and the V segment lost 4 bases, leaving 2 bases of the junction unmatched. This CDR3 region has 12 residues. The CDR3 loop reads CASSYDRGEQYF. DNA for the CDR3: TGTGCCAGCAGCTATGACAGGGGCGAGCAGTACTTC.

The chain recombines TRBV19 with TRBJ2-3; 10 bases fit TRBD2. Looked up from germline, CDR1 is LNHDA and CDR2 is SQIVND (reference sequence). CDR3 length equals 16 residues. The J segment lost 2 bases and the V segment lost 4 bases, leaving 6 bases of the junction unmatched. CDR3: CASSNLAGEPTDTQYF. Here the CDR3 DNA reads TGTGCCAGTAGTAATCTAGCGGGGGAACCCACAGATACGCAGTATTTT.

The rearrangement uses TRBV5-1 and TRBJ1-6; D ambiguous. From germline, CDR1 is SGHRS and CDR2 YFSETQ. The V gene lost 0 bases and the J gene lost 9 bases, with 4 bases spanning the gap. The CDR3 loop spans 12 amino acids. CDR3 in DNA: TGCGCCAGCAGCTTGGAAGGTTCACCCCTCCACTTT. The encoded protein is CASSLEGSPLHF.

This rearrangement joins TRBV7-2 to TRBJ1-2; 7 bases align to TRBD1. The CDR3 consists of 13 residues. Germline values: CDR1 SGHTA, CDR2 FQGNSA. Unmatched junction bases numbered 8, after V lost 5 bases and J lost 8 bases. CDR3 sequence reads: CASSRDRAGGYTF. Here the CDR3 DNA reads TGTGCCAGCAGCCGAGACAGGGCGGGCGGCTACACCTTC.

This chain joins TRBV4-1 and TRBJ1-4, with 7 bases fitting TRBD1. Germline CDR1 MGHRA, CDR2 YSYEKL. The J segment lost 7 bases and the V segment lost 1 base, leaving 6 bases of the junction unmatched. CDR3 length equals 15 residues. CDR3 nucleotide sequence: TGCGCCAGCAGCCAAGGGATGGCAGGGGGTGAAAAACTGTTTTTT. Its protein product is CASSQGMAGGEKLFF.

CDR3 region: CAWSVGIWEYEQYF. In DNA form, the CDR3 reads TGTGCCTGGAGTGTAGGGATTTGGGAGTACGAGCAGTACTTC. The chain uses TRBV30 and TRBJ2-7; TRBD2 is a possible D gene (5 bases). In germline, CDR1 is GTSNPN, CDR2 SVGIG (reference sequence). The CDR3 totals 14 residues. V was pared by 0 bases and J by 4 bases, with 13 bases between.

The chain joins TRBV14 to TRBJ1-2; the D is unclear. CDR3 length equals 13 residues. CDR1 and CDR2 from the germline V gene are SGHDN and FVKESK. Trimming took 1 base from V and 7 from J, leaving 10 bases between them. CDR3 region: CASSQAKGVGYTF. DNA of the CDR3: TGTGCCAGCAGCCAAGCCAAGGGTGTTGGCTACACCTTC. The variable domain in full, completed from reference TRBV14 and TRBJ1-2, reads EAGVTQFPSHSVIEKGQTVTLRCDPISGHDNLYWYRRVMGKEIKFLLHFVKESKQDESGMPNNRFLAERTGGTYSTLKVQPAELEDSGVYFCASSQAKGVGYTFGSGTRLTVV.

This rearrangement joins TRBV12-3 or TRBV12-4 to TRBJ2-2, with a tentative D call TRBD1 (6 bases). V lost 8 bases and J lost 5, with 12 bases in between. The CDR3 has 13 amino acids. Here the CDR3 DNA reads TGTGCCAGCGTTCCGAGGGGGACCGGGGAGCTGTTTTTT. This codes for CASVPRGTGELFF.

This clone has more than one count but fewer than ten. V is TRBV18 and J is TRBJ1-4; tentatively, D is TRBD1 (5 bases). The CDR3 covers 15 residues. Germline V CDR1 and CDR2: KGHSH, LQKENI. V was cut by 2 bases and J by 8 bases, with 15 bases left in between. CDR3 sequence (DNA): TGTGCCAGCTCACCAGGACAACCCTGGGAGGAAAAACTGTTTTTT. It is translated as CASSPGQPWEEKLFF. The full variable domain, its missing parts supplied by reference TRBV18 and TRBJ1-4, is NAGVMQNPRHLVRRRGQEARLRCSPMKGHSHVYWYRQLPEEGLKFMVYLQKENIIDESGMPKERFSAEFPKEGPSILRIQQVVRGDSAAYFCASSPGQPWEEKLFFGSGTQLSVL.

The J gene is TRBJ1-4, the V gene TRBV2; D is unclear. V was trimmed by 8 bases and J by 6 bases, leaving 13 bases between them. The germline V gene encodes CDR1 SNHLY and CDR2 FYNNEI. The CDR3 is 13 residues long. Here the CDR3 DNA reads TGTGCCAGCGGAAGGGTTACCGATGAAAAACTGTTTTTT. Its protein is CASGRVTDEKLFF. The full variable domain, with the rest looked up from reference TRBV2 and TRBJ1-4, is EPEVTQTPSHQVTQMGQEVILRCVPISNHLYFYWYRQILGQKVEFLVSFYNNEISEKSEIFDDQFSVERPDGSNFTLKIRSTKLEDSAMYFCASGRVTDEKLFFGSGTQLSVL.

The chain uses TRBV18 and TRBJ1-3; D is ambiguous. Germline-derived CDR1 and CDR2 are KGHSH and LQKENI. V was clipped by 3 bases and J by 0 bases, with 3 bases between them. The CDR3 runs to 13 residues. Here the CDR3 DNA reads TGTGCCAGCTCACCGGTCTCTGGAAACACCATATATTTT. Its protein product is CASSPVSGNTIYF.

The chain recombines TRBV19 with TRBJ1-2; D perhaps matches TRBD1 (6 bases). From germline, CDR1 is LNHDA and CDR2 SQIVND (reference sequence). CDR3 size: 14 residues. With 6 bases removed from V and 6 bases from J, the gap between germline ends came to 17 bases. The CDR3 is CASSNRDNRDGYTF. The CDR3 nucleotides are TGTGCCAGTAGCAATCGGGATAACAGGGATGGCTACACCTTC.

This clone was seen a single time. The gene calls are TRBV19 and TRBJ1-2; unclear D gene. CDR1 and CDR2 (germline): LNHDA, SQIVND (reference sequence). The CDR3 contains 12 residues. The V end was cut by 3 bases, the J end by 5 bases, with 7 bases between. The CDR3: CASSMESYGYTF. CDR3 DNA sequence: TGTGCCAGTAGTATGGAAAGTTATGGCTACACCTTC. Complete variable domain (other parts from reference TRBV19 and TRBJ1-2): DGGITQSPKYLFRKEGQNVTLSCEQNLNHDAMYWYRQDPGQGLRLIYYSQIVNDFQKGDIAEGYSVSREKKESFPLTVTSAQKNPTAFYLCASSMESYGYTFGSGTRLTVV.